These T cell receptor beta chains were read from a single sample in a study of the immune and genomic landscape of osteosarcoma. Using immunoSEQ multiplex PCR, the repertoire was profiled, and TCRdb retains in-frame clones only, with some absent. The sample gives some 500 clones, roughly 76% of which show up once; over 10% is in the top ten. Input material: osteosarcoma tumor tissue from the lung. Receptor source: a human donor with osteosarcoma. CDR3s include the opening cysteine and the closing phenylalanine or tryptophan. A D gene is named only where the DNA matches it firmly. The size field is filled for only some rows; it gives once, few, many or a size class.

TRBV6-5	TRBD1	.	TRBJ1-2	CASSLGQGWGYTF	TGTGCCAGCAGCCTTGGACAGGGATGGGGCTACACCTTC
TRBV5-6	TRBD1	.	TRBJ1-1	CASSLFPSTGGKGEAFF	TGTGCCAGCAGCTTGTTCCCCTCGACAGGGGGCAAGGGTGAAGCTTTCTTT
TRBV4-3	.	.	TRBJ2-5	CASSQDWLDQETQYF	TGCGCCAGCAGCCAAGATTGGCTAGATCAAGAGACCCAGTACTTC
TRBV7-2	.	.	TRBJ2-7	CASSSRSLEQYF	TGTGCCAGCAGCTCCCGTAGTCTTGAGCAGTACTTC
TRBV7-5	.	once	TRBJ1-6	CASSLVWASPLHF	TGTGCCAGCAGCTTAGTGTGGGCTTCACCCCTCCACTTT
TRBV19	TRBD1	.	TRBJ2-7	CASSADREPEQYF	TGTGCCAGTAGTGCCGACAGGGAACCCGAGCAGTACTTC
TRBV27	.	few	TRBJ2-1	CASSSTGLLNEQFF	TGTGCCAGCAGTTCAACGGGACTTCTCAATGAGCAGTTCTTC
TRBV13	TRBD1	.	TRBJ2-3	CASSKNYRGRDTQYF	TGTGCCAGCAGCAAAAATTACAGGGGGCGGGATACGCAGTATTTT
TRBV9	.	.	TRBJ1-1	CASSVGGVDTEAFF	TGTGCCAGCAGCGTCGGGGGCGTGGACACTGAAGCTTTCTTT
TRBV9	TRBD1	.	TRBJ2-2	CASSGTGNTGELFF	TGTGCCAGCAGCGGGACAGGGAACACCGGGGAGCTGTTTTTT
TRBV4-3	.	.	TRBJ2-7	CASSQGGYEQYF	TGCGCCAGCAGCCAAGGGGGATACGAGCAGTACTTC
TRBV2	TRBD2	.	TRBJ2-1	CASSEGLARFQEQFF	TGTGCCAGCAGTGAGGGACTAGCCCGGTTTCAGGAGCAGTTCTTC
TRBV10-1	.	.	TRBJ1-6	CASSESGGLCKPLHF	TGCGCCAGCAGTGAGTCGGGGGGCCTGTGTAAACCCCTCCACTTT
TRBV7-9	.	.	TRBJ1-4	CASSLGGPRSEKLFF	TGTGCCAGCAGCTTGGGGGGCCCCCGGAGTGAAAAACTGTTTTTT
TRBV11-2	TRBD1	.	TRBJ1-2	CASSFPGGAYGYTF	TGTGCCAGCAGCTTTCCAGGGGGCGCCTATGGCTACACCTTC